This passage covers 29 T cell receptor beta chains from one sample sequenced in a study of blood T cell repertoires in COVID-19. Sequenced by immunoSEQ multiplex PCR; TCRdb stores in-frame clones only, minus some. In the table there are 9,500 to 15,000 clones, roughly nine tenths of which are singletons. The sample taken for sequencing was peripheral blood. Receptors originate from a man aged 70-80 years with active COVID-19.

The chain couples TRBV7-8 to TRBJ2-3; 9 nucleotides agree with TRBD2. J lost 1 base, V lost 5 bases, and 7 bases had no gene match. Germline V CDR1 and CDR2: SGHVS, FQNEAQ. This CDR3 region has 16 residues. CDR3 nucleotide sequence: TGTGCCAGCAGCCTGATAGCGGGAGTGGGCACAGATACGCAGTATTTT. Amino acid sequence: CASSLIAGVGTDTQYF.

J is TRBJ2-7 and V is TRBV7-9, with D maybe TRBD1 (6 bases). The CDR3 runs to 14 residues. Deletions cut 5 bases from V and 3 bases from J, with 14 bases between. Germline CDR1 SEHNR, CDR2 FQNEAQ (reference sequence). The CDR3: CASSDRKGGYEQYF. The CDR3 nucleotides read TGTGCCAGCAGCGACCGGAAAGGGGGCTACGAGCAGTACTTC. Full variable domain (missing parts from reference TRBV7-9 and TRBJ2-7): DTGVSQNPRHKITKRGQNVTFRCDPISEHNRLYWYRQTLGQGPEFLTYFQNEAQLEKSRLLSDRFSAERPKGSFSTLEIQRTEQGDSAMYLCASSDRKGGYEQYFGPGTRLTVT.

In DNA form, the CDR3 reads TGTGCCAGCAGCCGGACTAGCTCCTACGAGCAGTACTTC. Amino acids: CASSRTSSYEQYF. V gene TRBV7-2 combines with J gene TRBJ2-7, with 7 bases lining up with TRBD2. Germline-derived CDR1 and CDR2 are SGHTA and FQGNSA. After removal of 5 bases from V and 0 bases from J, the junction contained 1 base not matched to a gene. The CDR3 runs 13 residues.

The chain links TRBV5-1 to TRBJ2-7; 10 bases agree with TRBD2. CDR3 length equals 17 residues. Per germline, CDR1 SGHRS and CDR2 YFSETQ. V lost 7 bases, J lost 5 bases, and 18 bases stayed unmatched. The CDR3 bases are TGCGCCAGCGGCCCGGGGAGCGGGGGGGCCGGGGTCCACGAGCAGTACTTC. Its protein is CASGPGSGGAGVHEQYF.

This chain connects TRBV7-9 to TRBJ2-5, with TRBD2 matching over 13 bases. V gave up 4 bases and J gave up 4 bases; unmatched junction bases: 0. There are 14 residues in the CDR3. Germline CDR1 SEHNR, CDR2 FQNEAQ (reference sequence). The CDR3 sequence is CASSWTSGGETQYF. The CDR3 DNA follows: TGTGCCAGCAGCTGGACTAGCGGGGGAGAGACCCAGTACTTC.

The gene calls are TRBV4-1 and TRBJ1-1; D ambiguous. Trimming stripped 2 bases from V and 1 base from J, with 5 bases between. Per the germline V gene, CDR1 is MGHRA and CDR2 is YSYEKL. The CDR3 is made up of 13 amino acids. CDR3 coding DNA: TGCGCCAGCAGCCAAAGCTCGAACACTGAAGCTTTCTTT. It is translated as CASSQSSNTEAFF.

The chain joins TRBV21-1 to TRBJ1-2; the DNA was not compared with TRBD1, the D call given in the table. TRBV21-1 is an annotated pseudogene. This CDR3 has 15 amino acids. This chain's CDR3 is CASSRQGARPYGYTF. CDR3 DNA sequence: TGTGCCAGCAGCAGGCAGGGGGCGCGACCCTATGGCTACACCTTC.

This chain uses TRBV5-4 with TRBJ2-3, with TRBD2 matching over 12 bases. This CDR3 is built from 16 residues. Losses at the gene ends were 1 base for V and 1 base for J; bases not matched to a gene: 1. Germline V gives CDR1 SGHNT, CDR2 YYREEE (reference sequence). CDR3 sequence (DNA): TGTGCCAGCAGCTTGAGACTAGCGGGGGGCACAGATACGCAGTATTTT. Encoded protein: CASSLRLAGGTDTQYF.

The chain combines TRBV29-1 with TRBJ2-7; possibly TRBD2 for D (5 bases). The V gene's germline CDR1 is SQVTM and CDR2 ANQGSEA. This CDR3 has 13 amino acids. V was cut by 5 bases and J by 2 bases, with 13 bases left in between. The CDR3 nucleotides are TGCAGCGTTTTTGACGGAGGAACCTACGAGCAGTACTTC. Translation: CSVFDGGTYEQYF.

The rearrangement links TRBV27 to TRBJ2-1; possible D gene TRBD2, 5 bases. The CDR3 is 15 amino acids. V was pared by 6 bases and J by 4 bases, with 16 bases between. Germline V gene sequence: CDR1 MNHEY, CDR2 SMNVEV (reference sequence). The CDR3 loop is CASSPHGGLYNEQFF. The CDR3 DNA reads as TGTGCCAGCAGCCCCCACGGCGGGTTATACAATGAGCAGTTCTTC.

This clone was counted a single time. The V and J genes are TRBV19 and TRBJ1-1; D perhaps matches TRBD1 (6 bases). The CDR3 is 15 amino acids. Germline assignment: CDR1 LNHDA and CDR2 SQIVND (reference sequence). V was shortened by 8 bases and J by 1 base, with 17 bases between the two germline ends. In nucleotides, the CDR3 is TGTGCCAGTGAGGTCAACAGGGTGACGAACACTGAAGCTTTCTTT. It yields the protein CASEVNRVTNTEAFF. Combining the CDR3 with reference TRBV19 and TRBJ1-1 gives the whole variable domain DGGITQSPKYLFRKEGQNVTLSCEQNLNHDAMYWYRQDPGQGLRLIYYSQIVNDFQKGDIAEGYSVSREKKESFPLTVTSAQKNPTAFYLCASEVNRVTNTEAFFGQGTRLTVV.

This clone was observed a handful of times. J is TRBJ1-1 and V is TRBV6-1; D may be TRBD1 (6 bases). CDR1 and CDR2 (germline): MNHNS, SASEGT. Trimming removed 2 bases at V and 10 bases at J, with 14 bases between. The CDR3 is 13 amino acids. CDR3 coding DNA: TGTGCCAGCAGTGAAACGGGGGGGCTGTTAGCTTTCTTT. This gives the protein CASSETGGLLAFF.

This clone was seen just once. This chain uses TRBV5-1 with TRBJ1-3; D uncertain. The CDR3 contains 17 residues. Germline V gene data show CDR1 as SGHRS and CDR2 as YFSETQ. The V end was cut by 0 bases, the J end by 0 bases, with 13 bases between. CDR3 sequence: CASSLAILESSGNTIYF. The CDR3 nucleotides are TGCGCCAGCAGCTTGGCCATTCTGGAGAGCTCTGGAAACACCATATATTTT.

The J gene is TRBJ2-1, the V gene TRBV2; TRBD2 matches 7 bases. The CDR3 sequence is 15 residues long. Germline V gene data show CDR1 as SNHLY and CDR2 as FYNNEI. Trimming cost V 6 bases and J 3 bases; bases outside gene matches: 8. CDR3: CASRPSGGVYNEQFF. In DNA, the CDR3 is TGTGCCAGCAGGCCTAGCGGAGGAGTCTACAATGAGCAGTTCTTC.

This rearrangement joins TRBV18 to TRBJ1-1; TRBD1 aligns across 9 bases. With V trimmed by 3 bases and J by 10 bases, 6 bases remained unmatched. CDR1 is KGHSH, CDR2 LQKENI, per germline. There are 13 residues in the CDR3. CDR3 nucleotide sequence: TGTGCCAGCTCACCTACAGGGGGCGCCGTAGCTTTCTTT. Protein: CASSPTGGAVAFF.

The rearrangement uses TRBV11-1 and TRBJ1-1; D might be TRBD1 (5 bases). The CDR3 is made up of 14 amino acids. Trimming took 4 bases from V and 2 from J, leaving 11 bases between them. Germline V gives CDR1 SGHAT, CDR2 FQDESV (reference sequence). The CDR3 DNA is TGTGCCAGCAGCTCCATTAGGGGAAACACTGAAGCTTTCTTT. Translating gives CASSSIRGNTEAFF.

The chain uses TRBV19 and TRBJ2-2; 12 bases match TRBD1. The CDR3 runs to 18 residues. Trimming took 4 bases from V and 5 from J; bases not matched to a gene: 11. CDR1 is LNHDA and CDR2 is SQIVND in the germline V gene (reference sequence). The CDR3 region is CASSTGDRGPTGTGELFF. CDR3 DNA: TGTGCCAGTAGTACCGGGGACAGGGGGCCGACGGGGACCGGGGAGCTGTTTTTT.

The chain combines TRBV11-2 with TRBJ2-2, with 7 bases aligning to TRBD1. Germline values: CDR1 SGHAT, CDR2 FQNNGV. The CDR3 runs to 15 residues. The V gene end was trimmed by 8 bases and the J gene end by 5 bases; junction bases not matched to a gene: 11. The CDR3 DNA reads TGTGCCAGCGACTCAGGGGGTTCTAGGACCGGGGAGCTGTTTTTT. Translation gives CASDSGGSRTGELFF.

This chain joins TRBV5-5 and TRBJ2-4; TRBD1 agrees at 8 bases. Losses at the gene ends were 3 bases for V and 3 bases for J; bases not matched to a gene: 5. This CDR3 is built from 15 residues. Germline V gene lookup returns CDR1 SGHKS and CDR2 YYEKEE (reference sequence). The CDR3 is CASSWTGSLKNIQYF. The CDR3 DNA sequence: TGTGCCAGCAGCTGGACAGGGAGCCTCAAAAACATTCAGTACTTC.

The chain employs TRBV19 and TRBJ2-7, with D possibly TRBD2 on 5 matching bases. V was pared by 10 bases and J by 0 bases, with 16 bases between. The CDR3 totals 14 residues. The V gene's germline CDR1 is LNHDA and CDR2 SQIVND (reference sequence). The CDR3 coding sequence is TGTGCCACCCGCCCGGGGATATACTCCTACGAGCAGTACTTC. Translating it yields CATRPGIYSYEQYF.

This chain links TRBV10-2 with TRBJ2-2, with D hard to call. The CDR3 runs to 15 residues. Per germline, CDR1 WSHSY and CDR2 SAAADI. V lost 4 bases, J lost 6 bases, and 15 bases lay in between. The CDR3 sequence: CASSVSTPVAGELFF. CDR3 in DNA: TGCGCCAGCAGTGTCTCTACCCCCGTCGCCGGGGAGCTGTTTTTT.

The rearrangement uses TRBV11-2 and TRBJ1-2; D is unclear. Germline CDR1 reads SGHAT; CDR2 reads FQNNGV. The CDR3 runs to 13 residues. V lost 5 bases and J lost 7, with 14 bases in between. The CDR3 DNA follows: TGTGCCAGCAGCCCATCATCTCCGGGTGGCTACACCTTC. This encodes CASSPSSPGGYTF.

V is TRBV30 and J is TRBJ2-5; D uncertain. Per germline, CDR1 GTSNPN and CDR2 SVGIG (reference sequence). This CDR3 is built from 14 residues. Trimming cost V 4 bases and J 1 base, with 13 bases left between them. The CDR3 protein is CAWNYAPGQETQYF. In DNA, the CDR3 is TGTGCCTGGAATTACGCTCCGGGCCAAGAGACCCAGTACTTC.

Within the sample, this clone is medium-sized (0.01 to 0.1%). The V and J genes are TRBV4-2 and TRBJ2-7; 10 positions match TRBD2. This CDR3 has 16 residues. V was clipped by 5 bases and J by 2 bases; unmatched bases: 9. Germline V CDR1 and CDR2: LGHNA, YNFKEQ. DNA for the CDR3: TGTGCCAGCAGCTTGAGAGCGGGAGGGAGCACCTACGAGCAGTACTTC. This encodes CASSLRAGGSTYEQYF.

The DNA of the CDR3 is TGTGCCAGCAGCTTGGTGGGCCGGGGGGGCCGCGAGACCCAGTACTTC. This translates into CASSLVGRGGRETQYF. The chain combines TRBV5-6 with TRBJ2-5; 8 bases agree with TRBD2. V lost 0 bases and J lost 5; bases outside the gene matches: 9. Germline V lookup: CDR1 SGHDT, CDR2 YYEEEE. There are 16 residues in the CDR3.

The V and J genes are TRBV12-3 or TRBV12-4 and TRBJ2-7; 12 positions agree with TRBD2. The V and J ends lost 4 bases and 7 bases, in that order; junction bases with no gene match: 2. The CDR3 contains 13 residues. As DNA, the CDR3 is TGTGCCAGCAGTTCCGGGACTAGCGGGGAGCAGTACTTC. Translation gives CASSSGTSGEQYF.

In DNA, the CDR3 is TGTGCCAGCACTCGTCTCGGTGGCACAGATACGCAGTATTTT. This sequence encodes CASTRLGGTDTQYF. The chain has TRBV27 and TRBJ2-3; D uncertain. Germline assignment: CDR1 MNHEY and CDR2 SMNVEV (reference sequence). V was clipped by 7 bases and J by 1 base, with 12 bases between them. CDR3 length equals 14 residues.

The chain recombines TRBV6-1 with TRBJ2-2; 8 nucleotides agree with TRBD1. V trimming: 2 bases; J trimming: 4 bases; junction bases outside the gene matches: 6. Germline V CDR1 and CDR2: MNHNS, SASEGT. The CDR3 runs 16 residues. The CDR3 spells CASSESGGRSTGELFF. In DNA, the CDR3 is TGTGCCAGCAGTGAATCAGGGGGCAGGAGCACCGGGGAGCTGTTTTTT.

The chain joins TRBV4-1 to TRBJ1-4; D not resolved. Germline V lookup: CDR1 MGHRA, CDR2 YSYEKL. Between the trimmed V and J ends, which lost 1 base and 4 bases, there was a span of 19 bases. The CDR3 runs to 18 residues. For the CDR3, the DNA is TGCGCCAGCAGCCAAGCCCCCTCCTTCCTTGCGGGTAATGAAAAACTGTTTTTT. Residues: CASSQAPSFLAGNEKLFF.